One sample yielded the 20 T cell receptor beta chains listed below, sequenced in a study of cytomegalovirus exposure and HLA in healthy donors. The study ran its PCR with 60 Vbeta and 13 Jbeta primers. TCRdb's table, derived via immunoSEQ multiplex PCR, lists solely in-frame clones and lacks some. The profile covers 180,000 or so clones, with over 60% appearing a single time and about 14% taken by the ten largest. Input material: PBMCs. Source of these receptors: a man aged 50 to 59 in good health and CMV-seropositive.

This clone was seen a single time. The chain carries TRBV27 and TRBJ2-1; TRBD1 agrees at 9 bases. Germline V gene lookup returns CDR1 MNHEY and CDR2 SMNVEV (reference sequence). The CDR3 loop spans 19 amino acids. J gave up 1 base and V 5 bases, and 15 bases lay outside the gene matches. In nucleotides, the CDR3 is TGTGCCAGCAGTCCAAGGGTTGGGACAGGGTTTAGGTCCTACAATGAGCAGTTCTTC. Its translation: CASSPRVGTGFRSYNEQFF.

The genes are TRBV28 and TRBJ1-2; 8 bases align to TRBD1. The germline V gene encodes CDR1 MDHEN and CDR2 SYDVKM. The ends lost 5 bases at V and 7 bases at J; junction bases unmatched: 9. CDR3 length equals 14 residues. CDR3 loop: CASSPQGVVVGYTF. For the CDR3, the DNA is TGTGCCAGCAGTCCACAGGGGGTGGTCGTTGGCTACACCTTC.

This sequence joins TRBV7-9 and TRBJ1-4; D is unresolved. The CDR3 has 15 amino acids. The germline gives CDR1 SEHNR, CDR2 FQNEAQ (reference sequence). The ends were cut back, 5 bases at V and 1 base at J, with 11 bases in the middle. CDR3 nucleotide sequence: TGTGCCAGCAGCGCCAAAACAGAAACTAATGAAAAACTGTTTTTT. Translation: CASSAKTETNEKLFF.

The chain combines TRBV5-4 with TRBJ1-6; a possible D gene is TRBD1 (6 bases). From germline, CDR1 is SGHNT and CDR2 YYREEE (reference sequence). The CDR3 runs to 15 residues. The germline V and J ends were trimmed by 2 bases and 15 bases, with 21 bases remaining between them. In DNA, the CDR3 is TGTGCCAGCAGCTTTGGACAGACCCTTTCCTCGCGCCTCCACTTT. Its translation: CASSFGQTLSSRLHF.

A word on this clone: Mismatch with germline at one junction end may stem from a read error. This chain uses TRBV7-9 with TRBJ2-5; D gene uncertain. In germline, CDR1 is SEHNR, CDR2 FQNEAQ (reference sequence). This CDR3 has 14 amino acids. CDR3 coding DNA: TGTTCCAGCAGCCCCCTTGCGGCTCAAGAGACCCAGTACTTC. Protein product: CSSSPLAAQETQYF.

The J gene is TRBJ2-3, the V gene TRBV5-6, with 9 bases identical to TRBD2. Losses at the gene ends were 3 bases for V and 1 base for J; bases not matched to a gene: 12. There are 18 residues in the CDR3. Germline lookup yields CDR1 SGHDT and CDR2 YYEEEE. CDR3 in DNA: TGTGCCAGCAGCTCTATAGCGGGGGTGAACGCCGGCACAGATACGCAGTATTTT. Encoded protein: CASSSIAGVNAGTDTQYF. Based on the CDR3 plus reference TRBV5-6 and TRBJ2-3, the full variable domain is DAGVTQSPTHLIKTRGQQVTLRCSPKSGHDTVSWYQQALGQGPQFIFQYYEEEERQRGNFPDRFSGHQFPNYSSELNVNALLLGDSALYLCASSSIAGVNAGTDTQYFGPGTRLTVL.

The CDR3 loop reads CASSYSAQGSTEAFF. CDR3 nucleotides: TGTGCCAGCAGTTACTCCGCCCAAGGGAGCACTGAAGCTTTCTTT. This chain uses TRBV6-5 with TRBJ1-1, with D unclear. Deletions cut 0 bases from V and 4 bases from J, with 12 bases between. The germline CDR1 and CDR2 sequences are MNHEY and SVGAGI. CDR3 size: 15 residues.

This chain connects TRBV7-8 to TRBJ2-7, with D possibly matching TRBD1 (5 bases). CDR1 and CDR2 from the germline V gene are SGHVS and FQNEAQ. The V end lost 4 bases, the J end lost 1 base, and 11 bases lay between the germline ends. CDR3 length equals 14 residues. In nucleotides, the CDR3 is TGTGCCAGCAGCTCTAAGACAGAATCCTACGAGCAGTACGTC. It is translated as CASSSKTESYEQYV.

V usage is TRBV5-1 and J usage is TRBJ1-2; 8 positions match TRBD1. After removal of 1 base from V and 4 bases from J, the junction contained 3 bases not matched to a gene. The germline CDR1 and CDR2 sequences are SGHRS and YFSETQ. This CDR3 region has 14 residues. The CDR3 DNA reads TGCGCCAGCAGCTTGACAGGGGGTGGCTATGGCTACACCTTC. Translation gives CASSLTGGGYGYTF.

The chain recombines TRBV5-1 with TRBJ1-1, with D tentatively TRBD1 (6 bases). The CDR3 covers 15 residues. Germline V gene sequence: CDR1 SGHRS, CDR2 YFSETQ. V was clipped by 2 bases and J by 5 bases, with 16 bases between them. The CDR3 protein is CASSFTKQGETEAFF. The DNA for the CDR3 is TGCGCCAGCAGCTTCACTAAACAGGGAGAAACTGAAGCTTTCTTT.

The V call is TRBV5-6, the J call TRBJ2-3, with a possible D match to TRBD2 (5 bases). The CDR3 spans 16 residues. The V gene's germline CDR1 is SGHDT and CDR2 YYEEEE. V lost 3 bases, J lost 0 bases, and 14 bases lay in between. In nucleotides, the CDR3 is TGTGCCAGCAGCTCAAGGAGCGGATCTAGCACAGATACGCAGTATTTT. Residues: CASSSRSGSSTDTQYF.

V and J are TRBV11-1 and TRBJ2-7; D call uncertain. Germline CDR1 reads SGHAT; CDR2 reads FQDESV (reference sequence). Trimming pared 4 bases from V and 6 bases from J, leaving 4 bases between. The CDR3 spans 10 residues. CDR3 nucleotide sequence: TGTGCCAGCAGCTCGGGCGAGCAGTACTTC. This encodes CASSSGEQYF.

This clone was seen more than once but under ten times. The chain combines TRBV29-1 with TRBJ2-1; 7 bases map to TRBD1. V lost 5 bases and J lost 0; bases outside the gene matches: 4. The V gene's germline CDR1 is SQVTM and CDR2 ANQGSEA. The CDR3 sequence is 14 residues long. This chain's CDR3 is CSVTNRGSYNEQFF. In DNA, the CDR3 is TGCAGCGTTACGAACAGGGGCTCCTACAATGAGCAGTTCTTC.

The chain combines TRBV10-3 with TRBJ1-3; 8 bases align to TRBD1. CDR1 is ENHRY, CDR2 SYGVKD, per germline. V lost 1 base, J lost 8 bases, and 7 bases stayed unmatched. CDR3 length: 15 amino acids. For the CDR3, the DNA is TGTGCCATCAGTGAGTTCGAAACAGGGGGAGACACCATATATTTT. It codes for CAISEFETGGDTIYF.

The chain employs TRBV11-2 and TRBJ2-2; D is perhaps TRBD2 (6 bases). V was shortened by 5 bases and J by 0 bases, with 13 bases between the two germline ends. This CDR3 has 16 amino acids. Germline CDR1 reads SGHAT; CDR2 reads FQNNGV. The CDR3 DNA reads TGTGCCAGCAGCGTTCAAGGAGGGTCGAACACCGGGGAGCTGTTTTTT. Protein product: CASSVQGGSNTGELFF.

The chain employs TRBV27 and TRBJ1-6; TRBD1 aligns across 9 bases. Looked up from germline, CDR1 is MNHEY and CDR2 is SMNVEV (reference sequence). This CDR3 has 15 amino acids. V trimming: 6 bases; J trimming: 7 bases; junction bases outside the gene matches: 7. As DNA, the CDR3 is TGTGCCAGCAGCACCGGGACAGGGCTCAATTCACCCCTCCACTTT. It encodes CASSTGTGLNSPLHF.

The chain has TRBV6-1 and TRBJ1-5, with D possibly TRBD1 on 6 matching bases. Germline values: CDR1 MNHNS, CDR2 SASEGT. The CDR3 contains 14 residues. Trimming cost V 2 bases and J 11 bases, with 16 bases left between them. This chain's CDR3 is CASSEIGRTVAQHF. In DNA, the CDR3 is TGTGCCAGCAGTGAAATCGGACGGACAGTGGCCCAGCATTTT.

This rearrangement joins TRBV9 to TRBJ2-3; D possibly corresponds to TRBD2 (6 bases). Germline CDR1 reads SGDLS; CDR2 reads YYNGEE. Trimming removed 1 base at V and 0 bases at J, with 12 bases between. The CDR3 loop spans 16 amino acids. This chain's CDR3 is CASSVNSGPSTDTQYF. The CDR3 region has the DNA TGTGCCAGCAGCGTAAATAGCGGACCAAGCACAGATACGCAGTATTTT.

V usage is TRBV7-2 and J usage is TRBJ1-1; D perhaps matches TRBD1 (6 bases). The V gene's germline CDR1 is SGHTA and CDR2 FQGNSA. The CDR3 is 15 residues long. Trimming took off 1 base at V and 6 bases at J, with 15 bases between the two ends. CDR3: CASSLVLGAIAEAFF. The CDR3 DNA sequence: TGTGCCAGCAGCTTAGTTCTGGGGGCGATAGCTGAAGCTTTCTTT.

The chain joins TRBV6-5 to TRBJ1-6, with D perhaps matching TRBD1 (5 bases). The CDR3 totals 13 residues. Trimming pared 8 bases from V and 5 bases from J, leaving 10 bases between. Germline values: CDR1 MNHEY, CDR2 SVGAGI. The DNA of the CDR3 is TGTGCCAGCTTGGGGGGGAATAATTCACCCCTCCACTTT. The encoded protein is CASLGGNNSPLHF.